Reported below is one T cell receptor beta chain. No antigen is known for it. CD4+ T cells that had been cultured provided DNA sequenced with the Oncomine TCR Beta short-read assay. TCRdb reanalysed the PCR reads using MiXCR and keeps one entry per CDR3 protein. The table lists about 25,000 distinct CDR3 sequences, under 55% of them singletons. Unmatched junction bases numbered 2, after V lost 0 bases and J lost 2 bases. CDR1 is SGHTA, CDR2 FQGNSA, per germline. This CDR3 is 15 amino acids long. The sample originates from a study of vaccination and CD4 T cells after COVID-19. The sample's time point: late sampling 161 to 241 days after vaccination in a few convalescent patients. The treatment is: approximately nine-day PBMC culture with coronavirus spike peptide pools or control peptides (ViraFEST assay).

The V call is TRBV7-2, the J call TRBJ2-7; TRBD1 agrees at 9 bases. The clonotype originates from a human donor who had recovered from COVID-19. The source was CD4+ T cells from blood, cultured in vitro, collected about 7 months after SARS-CoV-2 vaccination. In nucleotides, the CDR3 is TGTGCCAGCAGCTTAGCGCGGGACAGGGCCTACGAGCAGTACTTC. Residues: CASSLARDRAYEQYF.